The 5 T cell receptor beta chains below were found in one sample sequenced in a study of blood T cell repertoires in COVID-19. The data were produced by immunoSEQ multiplex PCR, yet TCRdb's version contains in-frame clones alone and is incomplete. Of 430,000 or so clones detected, 85% to 90% appear once; the ten largest clones hold about 2%. Sequenced input: PBMCs or T cells enriched from blood (not recorded which). All receptors derive from a woman between 40 and 50 years old who had recovered from COVID-19.

Written as DNA, the CDR3 is TGCGCCAGCAGCGTGGACAGGGCAAGCGAATATAATTCACCCCTCCACTTT. Protein product: CASSVDRASEYNSPLHF. The J gene is TRBJ1-6, the V gene TRBV5-1; 8 bases map to TRBD1. The length of the CDR3 is 17 residues. From germline, CDR1 is SGHRS and CDR2 YFSETQ. J lost 4 bases, V lost 4 bases, and 10 bases had no gene match.

This rearrangement joins TRBV4-3 to TRBJ1-1, with D perhaps TRBD1 (6 bases). V lost 1 base, J lost 5 bases, and 20 bases lay in between. Germline V gene data show CDR1 as LGHNA and CDR2 as YSLEER. The CDR3 is 17 residues long. This CDR3 reads CASSQGFHQGFMTEAFF. The CDR3 DNA sequence: TGCGCCAGCAGCCAAGGCTTCCATCAGGGGTTTATGACTGAAGCTTTCTTT.

The chain links TRBV7-9 to TRBJ2-7; 7 nucleotides match TRBD1. After removal of 3 bases from V and 2 bases from J, the junction contained 4 bases not matched to a gene. The CDR3 has 14 amino acids. Germline V CDR1 and CDR2: SEHNR, FQNEAQ (reference sequence). CDR3 sequence: CASSFQGETYEQYF. In nucleotides, the CDR3 is TGTGCCAGCAGCTTCCAGGGGGAAACCTACGAGCAGTACTTC.

The chain employs TRBV7-2 and TRBJ2-7; D is uncertain. Germline assignment: CDR1 SGHTA and CDR2 FQGNSA. This CDR3 is 12 amino acids long. Trimming stripped 1 base from V and 2 bases from J, with 3 bases between. For the CDR3, the DNA is TGTGCCAGCAGCTTAGGTACCTACGAGCAGTACTTC. This gives the protein CASSLGTYEQYF.

Only a few counts were recorded for this clone. The chain recombines TRBV7-9 with TRBJ1-3; tentatively, D is TRBD1 (5 bases). The ends were cut back, 4 bases at V and 2 bases at J, with 12 bases in the middle. Germline V gene lookup returns CDR1 SEHNR and CDR2 FQNEAQ (reference sequence). The CDR3 totals 15 residues. The CDR3 spells CASSSAGGTGNTIYF. The CDR3 region has the DNA TGTGCCAGCAGCTCCGCGGGGGGGACTGGAAACACCATATATTTT.